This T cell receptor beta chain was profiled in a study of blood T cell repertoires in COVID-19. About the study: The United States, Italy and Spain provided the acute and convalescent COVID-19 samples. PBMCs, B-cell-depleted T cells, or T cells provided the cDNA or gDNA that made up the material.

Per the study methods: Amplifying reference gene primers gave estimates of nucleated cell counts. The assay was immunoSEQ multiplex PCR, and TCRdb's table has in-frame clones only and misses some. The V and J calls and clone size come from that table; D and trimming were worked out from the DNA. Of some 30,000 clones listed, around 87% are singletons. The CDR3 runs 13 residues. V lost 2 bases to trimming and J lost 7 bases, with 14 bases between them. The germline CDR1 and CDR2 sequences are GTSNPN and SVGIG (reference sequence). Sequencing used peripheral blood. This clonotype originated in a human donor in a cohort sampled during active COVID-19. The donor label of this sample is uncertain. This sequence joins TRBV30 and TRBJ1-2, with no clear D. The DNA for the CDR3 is TGTGCCTGGAGTTCCATGTCGCAGTCTGGCTACACCTTC. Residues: CAWSSMSQSGYTF.